The 20 T cell receptor beta chains given below trace back to one sample, sequenced in a study of T cell changes during pregnancy in multiple sclerosis. TCRdb keeps only in-frame clones here, not all; method: immunoSEQ multiplex PCR. The sample contains more than 20,000 clones, about nine tenths of which appear only once. Sequencing was performed on CD4+ T cells from peripheral blood mononuclear cells, taken after pregnancy. These TCRs come from a female donor in good health, enrolled as a control in a pregnancy study.

The rearrangement links TRBV19 to TRBJ2-1, with 12 bases lining up with TRBD2. V shed 1 base, J shed 7 bases, and the junction held 14 bases outside the gene matches. Germline loops: CDR1 LNHDA, CDR2 SQIVND (reference sequence). The CDR3 runs 19 residues. CDR3 sequence reads: CASSIVKTSGRYARNEQFF. The CDR3, as DNA: TGTGCCAGTAGTATAGTTAAGACTAGCGGGAGATATGCCCGGAATGAGCAGTTCTTC. The full variable domain, with the rest looked up from reference TRBV19 and TRBJ2-1, is DGGITQSPKYLFRKEGQNVTLSCEQNLNHDAMYWYRQDPGQGLRLIYYSQIVNDFQKGDIAEGYSVSREKKESFPLTVTSAQKNPTAFYLCASSIVKTSGRYARNEQFFGPGTRLTVL.

The V call is TRBV12-5, the J call TRBJ1-1; D gene uncertain. Trimming took off 6 bases at V and 1 base at J, with 9 bases between the two ends. Germline assignment: CDR1 LGHNT and CDR2 FRNRAP. The CDR3 spans 13 residues. The CDR3 nucleotides read TGTGCTAGTGGATCCAGTACGAACACTGAAGCTTTCTTT. It yields the protein CASGSSTNTEAFF. Filled out from reference TRBV12-5 and TRBJ1-1, the complete variable domain reads DARVTQTPRHKVTEMGQEVTMRCQPILGHNTVFWYRQTMMQGLELLAYFRNRAPLDDSGMPKDRFSAEMPDATLATLKIQPSEPRDSAVYFCASGSSTNTEAFFGQGTRLTVV.

The rearrangement links TRBV27 to TRBJ1-2; 7 nucleotides agree with TRBD1. The CDR3 consists of 16 residues. The V gene end was trimmed by 6 bases and the J gene end by 0 bases; junction bases not matched to a gene: 10. The germline V gene has CDR1 MNHEY and CDR2 SMNVEV (reference sequence). The CDR3 is CASSRQGTVPNYGYTF. In nucleotides, the CDR3 is TGTGCCAGCAGCAGACAGGGAACAGTACCTAACTATGGCTACACCTTC.

The rearrangement uses TRBV6-6 and TRBJ1-2; 7 bases align to TRBD1. Germline CDR1 is MNHNY and CDR2 is SVGAGI (reference sequence). The CDR3 is 13 residues long. V shed 5 bases and J 4 bases; nucleotides not matched to a gene: 4. In DNA form, the CDR3 reads TGTGCCAGCAGTCTGGGGACAGCCTATGGCTACACCTTC. This encodes CASSLGTAYGYTF.

This chain uses TRBV6-5 with TRBJ2-6; TRBD2 might be the D (5 bases). This CDR3 spans 15 amino acids. Germline V gene lookup returns CDR1 MNHEY and CDR2 SVGAGI. V was shortened by 2 bases and J by 2 bases, with 7 bases between the two germline ends. Here the CDR3 DNA reads TGTGCCAGCAGTTACGGGGAGACTGGGGCCAACGTCCTGACTTTC. This translates into CASSYGETGANVLTF.

The chain employs TRBV6-6 and TRBJ1-2, with 7 bases lining up with TRBD1. Germline trimming cut 6 bases from V and 0 bases from J; bases unmatched to any gene: 4. Germline lookup yields CDR1 MNHNY and CDR2 SVGAGI (reference sequence). This CDR3 is 14 amino acids long. The CDR3 sequence: CASRSTGTNYGYTF. DNA for the CDR3: TGTGCCAGCAGGTCGACAGGGACTAACTATGGCTACACCTTC.

This clone has just a few counts. J is TRBJ1-1 and V is TRBV2; the D is unclear. V was clipped by 7 bases and J by 0 bases, with 18 bases between them. The CDR3 is made up of 16 amino acids. Germline V gives CDR1 SNHLY, CDR2 FYNNEI. CDR3 bases: TGTGCCAGCACCCCGACCAGGCAGACCATGAACACTGAAGCTTTCTTT. Translation: CASTPTRQTMNTEAFF.

The chain uses TRBV19 and TRBJ2-5; 9 bases are a match to TRBD1. Germline values: CDR1 LNHDA, CDR2 SQIVND (reference sequence). CDR3 length: 14 amino acids. J was trimmed by 5 bases and V by 3 bases; bases with no gene match: 4. The CDR3 DNA is TGTGCCAGTAGTATCGGGACAGGGTTGGAGACCCAGTACTTC. It translates to CASSIGTGLETQYF.

This chain uses TRBV5-1 with TRBJ1-2, with a possible D match to TRBD1 (6 bases). Germline V lookup: CDR1 SGHRS, CDR2 YFSETQ. Deletions cut 4 bases from V and 8 bases from J, with 12 bases between. The CDR3 runs 12 residues. This CDR3 reads CASSERDTGYTF. Here the CDR3 DNA reads TGCGCCAGCAGCGAGAGGGACACCGGCTACACCTTC.

The chain joins TRBV11-2 to TRBJ2-7; D is perhaps TRBD2 (5 bases). Deletions cut 0 bases from V and 6 bases from J, with 18 bases between. Germline V lookup: CDR1 SGHAT, CDR2 FQNNGV. This CDR3 is built from 16 residues. DNA of the CDR3: TGTGCCAGCAGCTTAGATCTCTTGGTCGCGGGTTTCGAGCAGTACTTC. This codes for CASSLDLLVAGFEQYF. Looking up the rest from reference TRBV11-2 and TRBJ2-7 gives the full variable domain: EAGVAQSPRYKIIEKRQSVAFWCNPISGHATLYWYQQILGQGPKLLIQFQNNGVVDDSQLPKDRFSAERLKGVDSTLKIQPAKLEDSAVYLCASSLDLLVAGFEQYFGPGTRLTVT.

The J gene is TRBJ1-5, the V gene TRBV21-1; TRBD1 was called by the table and not checked on the DNA. TRBV21-1 is marked as a pseudogene. The CDR3 runs to 13 residues. The CDR3 sequence is CASRRGGKQPQHF. The CDR3 bases are TGTGCCAGCAGACGAGGGGGTAAGCAGCCCCAGCATTTT.

This clone has a single count. This chain uses TRBV4-2 with TRBJ2-1, with 11 bases that match TRBD2. Germline CDR1 is LGHNA and CDR2 is YNFKEQ. The CDR3 runs to 18 residues. V dropped 1 base and J dropped 8; count of bases not matched to a gene: 13. This chain's CDR3 is CASSQVTSGNRRADEQFF. In nucleotides, the CDR3 is TGTGCCAGCAGCCAAGTGACTAGCGGGAATCGTAGGGCGGATGAGCAGTTCTTC.

The chain is built from TRBV15 and TRBJ1-2, with D unresolved. The CDR3 is made up of 14 amino acids. V lost 3 bases and J lost 6, with 14 bases in between. Germline loops: CDR1 LNHNV, CDR2 YYDKDF (reference sequence). The CDR3 loop reads CATSRSEALHGYTF. The CDR3 DNA is TGTGCCACCAGCAGGTCGGAGGCTTTACATGGCTACACCTTC.

The V and J genes are TRBV30 and TRBJ2-3, with D unclear. This CDR3 is 14 amino acids long. V dropped 3 bases and J dropped 6 bases, with 16 bases sitting between them. CDR1 and CDR2 from the germline V gene are GTSNPN and SVGIG (reference sequence). CDR3 residues: CAWSPLRGRDTQYF. The DNA of the CDR3 is TGTGCCTGGAGCCCCCTACGAGGCCGGGATACGCAGTATTTT.

This chain links TRBV5-6 with TRBJ1-5; no clear D gene. Trimming removed 4 bases from V and 4 bases from J, with 12 bases in between. The CDR3 extends over 14 amino acids. CDR1 is SGHDT, CDR2 YYEEEE, per germline. CDR3 sequence (DNA): TGTGCCAGCAGCCCTTGGGCAGGTAATCAGCCCCAGCATTTT. It specifies CASSPWAGNQPQHF. The full variable domain, rest sourced from reference TRBV5-6 and TRBJ1-5, is DAGVTQSPTHLIKTRGQQVTLRCSPKSGHDTVSWYQQALGQGPQFIFQYYEEEERQRGNFPDRFSGHQFPNYSSELNVNALLLGDSALYLCASSPWAGNQPQHFGDGTRLSIL.

The V call is TRBV28, the J call TRBJ1-1, with 10 bases aligning to TRBD1. The germline V gene encodes CDR1 MDHEN and CDR2 SYDVKM. After removal of 5 bases from V and 6 bases from J, the junction contained 6 bases not matched to a gene. CDR3 length: 14 amino acids. CDR3 sequence reads: CASSGQGVSAEAFF. The DNA for the CDR3 is TGTGCCAGCAGTGGACAGGGGGTCAGCGCTGAAGCTTTCTTT. The full variable domain, its missing parts supplied by reference TRBV28 and TRBJ1-1, is DVKVTQSSRYLVKRTGEKVFLECVQDMDHENMFWYRQDPGLGLRLIYFSYDVKMKEKGDIPEGYSVSREKKERFSLILESASTNQTSMYLCASSGQGVSAEAFFGQGTRLTVV.

The J gene is TRBJ1-5, the V gene TRBV23-1; no reliable D call. TRBV23-1 is given ORF status, its function remaining uncertain. This CDR3 is 14 amino acids long. Trimming cost V 3 bases and J 7 bases, with 13 bases left between them. CDR3 loop: CASSHPGRIQPQHF. Here the CDR3 DNA reads TGCGCCAGCAGTCACCCCGGGAGGATCCAGCCCCAGCATTTT.

The chain combines TRBV7-9 with TRBJ2-7, with 8 bases fitting TRBD2. The CDR3 is 15 residues long. Per the germline V gene, CDR1 is SEHNR and CDR2 is FQNEAQ (reference sequence). Germline trimming cut 4 bases from V and 6 bases from J; bases unmatched to any gene: 11. The CDR3 sequence is CASSWGGSGTLEQYF. The CDR3 DNA sequence: TGTGCCAGCAGCTGGGGTGGTAGCGGGACCCTCGAGCAGTACTTC.

The chain carries TRBV18 and TRBJ2-7; 7 nucleotides align to TRBD2. The germline V gene encodes CDR1 KGHSH and CDR2 LQKENI. V lost 6 bases and J lost 4; bases outside the gene matches: 12. The CDR3 has 15 residues. This chain's CDR3 is CASSPASTGGYEQYF. The DNA for the CDR3 is TGTGCCAGCTCGCCGGCTTCGACGGGGGGTTACGAGCAGTACTTC. The whole variable domain, filled in from reference TRBV18 and TRBJ2-7, reads NAGVMQNPRHLVRRRGQEARLRCSPMKGHSHVYWYRQLPEEGLKFMVYLQKENIIDESGMPKERFSAEFPKEGPSILRIQQVVRGDSAAYFCASSPASTGGYEQYFGPGTRLTVT.

The chain has TRBV5-5 and TRBJ2-1, with a weak D call TRBD1 (6 bases). The CDR3 consists of 17 residues. Germline values: CDR1 SGHKS, CDR2 YYEKEE (reference sequence). V was shortened by 1 base and J by 0 bases, with 14 bases between the two germline ends. The CDR3 protein is CASSLRYQGSSYNEQFF. In DNA form, the CDR3 reads TGTGCCAGCAGCTTGAGATATCAGGGGAGCTCCTACAATGAGCAGTTCTTC.